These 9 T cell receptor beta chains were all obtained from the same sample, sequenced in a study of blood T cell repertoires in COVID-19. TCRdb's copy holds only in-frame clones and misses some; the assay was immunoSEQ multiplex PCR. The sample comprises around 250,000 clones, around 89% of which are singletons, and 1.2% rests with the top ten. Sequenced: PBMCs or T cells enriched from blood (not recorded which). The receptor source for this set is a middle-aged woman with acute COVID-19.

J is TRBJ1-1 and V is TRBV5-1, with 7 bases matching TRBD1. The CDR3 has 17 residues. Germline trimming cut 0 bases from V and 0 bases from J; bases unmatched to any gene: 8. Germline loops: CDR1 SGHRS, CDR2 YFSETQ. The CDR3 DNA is TGCGCCAGCAGCTTGGAGTTCAGGGGGGCGGTGAACACTGAAGCTTTCTTT. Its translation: CASSLEFRGAVNTEAFF.

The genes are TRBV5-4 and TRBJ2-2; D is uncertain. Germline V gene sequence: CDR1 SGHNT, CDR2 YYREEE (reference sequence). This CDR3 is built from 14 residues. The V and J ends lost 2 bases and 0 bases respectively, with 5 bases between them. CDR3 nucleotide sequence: TGTGCCAGCAGCTTTTCGGCGAACACCGGGGAGCTGTTTTTT. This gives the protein CASSFSANTGELFF.

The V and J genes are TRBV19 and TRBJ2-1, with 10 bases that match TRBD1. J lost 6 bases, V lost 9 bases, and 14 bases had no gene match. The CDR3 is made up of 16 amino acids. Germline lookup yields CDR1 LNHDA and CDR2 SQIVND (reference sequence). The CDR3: CASNKELGQGSNEQFF. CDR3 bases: TGTGCCAGCAATAAGGAACTGGGACAGGGGAGCAATGAGCAGTTCTTC. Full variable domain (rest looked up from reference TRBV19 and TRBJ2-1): DGGITQSPKYLFRKEGQNVTLSCEQNLNHDAMYWYRQDPGQGLRLIYYSQIVNDFQKGDIAEGYSVSREKKESFPLTVTSAQKNPTAFYLCASNKELGQGSNEQFFGPGTRLTVL.

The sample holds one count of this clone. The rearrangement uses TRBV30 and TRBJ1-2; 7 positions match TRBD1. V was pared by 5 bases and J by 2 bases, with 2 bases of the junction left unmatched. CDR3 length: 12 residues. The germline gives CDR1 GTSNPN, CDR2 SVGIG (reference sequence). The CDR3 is CAWQQGNYGYTF. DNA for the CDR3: TGTGCCTGGCAACAGGGGAACTATGGCTACACCTTC.

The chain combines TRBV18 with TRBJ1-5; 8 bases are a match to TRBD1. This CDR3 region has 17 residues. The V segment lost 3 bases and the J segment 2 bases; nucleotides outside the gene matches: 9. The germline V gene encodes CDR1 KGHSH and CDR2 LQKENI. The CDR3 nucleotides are TGTGCCAGCTCACCCTCATCACAGGGGGGAGGCAATCAGCCCCAGCATTTT. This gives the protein CASSPSSQGGGNQPQHF.

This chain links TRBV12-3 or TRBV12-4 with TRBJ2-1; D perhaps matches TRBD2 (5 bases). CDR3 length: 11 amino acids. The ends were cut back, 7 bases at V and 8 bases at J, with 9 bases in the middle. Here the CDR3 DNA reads TGTGCCAGCAACAGCGGCGATGAGCAGTTCTTC. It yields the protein CASNSGDEQFF.

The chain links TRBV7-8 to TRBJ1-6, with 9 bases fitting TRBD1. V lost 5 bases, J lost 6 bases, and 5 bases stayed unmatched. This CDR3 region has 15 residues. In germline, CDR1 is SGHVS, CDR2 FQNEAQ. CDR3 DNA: TGTGCCAGCAGCCCCCCGGGACAGGGTAATTCACCCCTCCACTTT. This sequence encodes CASSPPGQGNSPLHF.

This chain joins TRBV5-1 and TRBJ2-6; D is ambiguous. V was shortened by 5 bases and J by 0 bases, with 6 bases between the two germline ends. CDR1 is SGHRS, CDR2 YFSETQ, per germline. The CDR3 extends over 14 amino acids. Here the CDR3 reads CASSFLSGANVLTF. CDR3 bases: TGCGCCAGCAGTTTCCTCTCTGGGGCCAACGTCCTGACTTTC.

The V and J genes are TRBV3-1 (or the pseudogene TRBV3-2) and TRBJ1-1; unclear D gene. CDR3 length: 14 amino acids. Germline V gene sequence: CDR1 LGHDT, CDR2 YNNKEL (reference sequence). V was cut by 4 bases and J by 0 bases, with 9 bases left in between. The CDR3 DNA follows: TGTGCCAGCAGCCTCCGGGATATGAACACTGAAGCTTTCTTT. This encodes CASSLRDMNTEAFF.